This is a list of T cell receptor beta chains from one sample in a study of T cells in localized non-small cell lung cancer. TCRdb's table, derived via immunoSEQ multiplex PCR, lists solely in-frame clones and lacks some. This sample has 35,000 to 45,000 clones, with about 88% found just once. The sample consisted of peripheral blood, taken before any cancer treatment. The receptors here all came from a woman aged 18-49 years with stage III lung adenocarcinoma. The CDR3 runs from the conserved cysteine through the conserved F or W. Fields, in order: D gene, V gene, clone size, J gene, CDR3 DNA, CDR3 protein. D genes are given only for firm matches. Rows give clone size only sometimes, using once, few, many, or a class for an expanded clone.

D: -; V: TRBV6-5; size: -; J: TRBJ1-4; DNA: TGTGCCAGCAGAAGGGCTAATGAAAAACTGTTTTTT; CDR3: CASRRANEKLFF
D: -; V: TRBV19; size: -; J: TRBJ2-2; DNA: TGTGCCAGTAGTCCAAGGGACTTGAACACCGGGGAGCTGTTTTTT; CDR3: CASSPRDLNTGELFF
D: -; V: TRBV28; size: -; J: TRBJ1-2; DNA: TGTGCCAGCATACCCGGGACGCCCCGGTCTGGCTACACCTTC; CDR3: CASIPGTPRSGYTF
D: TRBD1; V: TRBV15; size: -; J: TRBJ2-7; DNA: TGTGCCACCAGCAGAGTCCGACAGGGGCGCTCCTACGAGCAGTACTTC; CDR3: CATSRVRQGRSYEQYF
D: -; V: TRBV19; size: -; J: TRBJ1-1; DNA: TGTGCCACCACCTTAGCAGACTTGAACACTGAAGCTTTCTTT; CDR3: CATTLADLNTEAFF
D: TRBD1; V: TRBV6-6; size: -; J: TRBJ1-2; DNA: TGTGCCAGCAGTGCCGGACAGGTCTATGGCTACACCTTC; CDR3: CASSAGQVYGYTF
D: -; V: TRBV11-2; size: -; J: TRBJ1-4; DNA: TGTGCCAGCAGCGAGGACGGGAAGGCGATGGAAAAACTGTTTTTT; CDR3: CASSEDGKAMEKLFF
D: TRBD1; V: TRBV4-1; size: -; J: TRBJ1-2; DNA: TGCGCCAGCAGCCAAGATGGGGACAGGGGAGTCTATGGCTACACCTTC; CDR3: CASSQDGDRGVYGYTF
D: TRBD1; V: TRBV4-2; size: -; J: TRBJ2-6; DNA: TGTGCCAGCAGCCAAGCTCAGGGGGCAGGGGCCAACGTCCTGACTTTC; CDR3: CASSQAQGAGANVLTF
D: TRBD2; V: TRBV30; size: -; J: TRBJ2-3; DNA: TGTGCCTGGAGTCCGAGACTAGCGGGGACCACAGATACGCAGTATTTT; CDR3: CAWSPRLAGTTDTQYF
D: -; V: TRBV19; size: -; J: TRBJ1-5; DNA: TGTGCCAGTAGTATATACGGAAACCAGTATAGCAATCAGCCCCAGCATTTT; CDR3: CASSIYGNQYSNQPQHF
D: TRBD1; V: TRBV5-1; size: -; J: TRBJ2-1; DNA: TGCGCCAGCAGCCACTATGGGACAGTGAGCTCCTACAATGAGCAGTTCTTC; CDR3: CASSHYGTVSSYNEQFF
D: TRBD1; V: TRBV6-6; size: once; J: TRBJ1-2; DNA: TGTGCCAGCAGCCGACAGGGGAATGGCTACACCTTC; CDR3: CASSRQGNGYTF
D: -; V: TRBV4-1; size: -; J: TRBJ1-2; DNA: TGCGCCAGCAGCCAAGATCGCGACTATGGCTACACCTTC; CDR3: CASSQDRDYGYTF
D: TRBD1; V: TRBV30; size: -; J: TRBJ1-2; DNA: TGTGCCTGGAGGGGGACAGTAAACTATGGCTACACCTTC; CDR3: CAWRGTVNYGYTF
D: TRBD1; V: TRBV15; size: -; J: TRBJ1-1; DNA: TGTGCCACCAGCAGACCCTCGACAGGGTACACTGAAGCTTTCTTT; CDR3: CATSRPSTGYTEAFF
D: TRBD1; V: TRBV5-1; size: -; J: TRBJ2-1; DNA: TGCGCCAGCAGCTTGGGGGACAGATTCAATGAGCAGTTCTTC; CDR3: CASSLGDRFNEQFF
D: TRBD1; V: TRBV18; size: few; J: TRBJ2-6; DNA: TGTGCCAGCTCACTACGACAGGGACCTGTCTCTGGGGCCAACGTCCTGACTTTC; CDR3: CASSLRQGPVSGANVLTF
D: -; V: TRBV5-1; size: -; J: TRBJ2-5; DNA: TGCGCCAGCAGCTACCAGGGTCGCGGGGAGACCCAGTACTTC; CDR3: CASSYQGRGETQYF
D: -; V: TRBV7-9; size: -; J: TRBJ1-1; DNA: TGTGCCAGCAGCTACTACGGGGGAGGGGACACTGAAGCTTTCTTT; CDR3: CASSYYGGGDTEAFF